The 23 T cell receptor beta chains below all came from one sample that was sequenced in a study of T-cell reconstitution after alpha-beta-depleted transplantation in children (TCRdb year 2016). The receptor library was made with PCR. The run used an Illumina HiSeq 2500. TCR libraries were prepared with molecular barcoding, using unique molecular identifiers to normalize TCRbeta repertoire quantification. Using fastp trimming at Q25 and MiXCR clonotype assembly, TCRdb reanalyzed the public sequencing data and kept in-frame beta chains. All rows with the same CDR3 protein become a single entry with the most common DNA and genes. Recorded for this sample are approximately 520,000 distinct CDR3 sequences; approximately 32% of them occurred a single time. The ten largest account for 2% to 2.5% of the sample. The sample was PBMCs from the stem cell graft donor, taken from the stem cell graft. These TCRs come from a human donor who donated a stem cell graft to a child with aplastic anemia.

The CDR3 nucleotides are TGTGCCAGCAGTTACGGGCGTCGGGGGACCCAGTACTTC. Translation gives CASSYGRRGTQYF. The chain employs TRBV6-2 or TRBV6-3 and TRBJ2-5; tentative D call: TRBD2 (5 bases). V lost 2 bases and J 7 bases, leaving 11 bases between the germline ends. The CDR3 loop spans 13 amino acids. Germline V gives CDR1 MNHEY, CDR2 SVGEGT.

This clonotype has a handful of counts. The genes are TRBV20-1 and TRBJ2-5; 7 positions agree with TRBD1. The V gene end was trimmed by 5 bases and the J gene end by 5 bases; junction bases not matched to a gene: 8. CDR1 and CDR2 (germline): DFQATT, SNEGSKA (reference sequence). The CDR3 is made up of 13 amino acids. In nucleotides, the CDR3 is TGCAGTGCTTCGGACAGGTCTTTTGAGACCCAGTACTTC. Translated, it gives CSASDRSFETQYF.

This clonotype showed up just a few times. Because the CDR3's place on the DNA is in doubt, the DNA is left out and the CDR3 is given as listed by TCRdb. The chain employs TRBV4-3 and TRBJ2-5. Germline CDR1 LGHNA, CDR2 YSLEER. The CDR3 region is 13 residues in length, termini included. Here the CDR3 reads CASSQDILETQYF.

The chain joins TRBV12-3 or TRBV12-4 to TRBJ2-1; 7 bases are a match to TRBD2. The CDR3 spans 16 residues. J gave up 4 bases and V 7 bases, and 13 bases lay outside the gene matches. CDR3 region: CASTELGAGVYNEQFF. In nucleotides, the CDR3 is TGTGCCAGCACTGAGTTGGGCGCGGGAGTGTACAATGAGCAGTTCTTC.

The chain joins TRBV7-8 to TRBJ2-7; D is perhaps TRBD1 or TRBD2 (5 bases each). The germline V and J ends were trimmed by 1 base and 5 bases, with 9 bases remaining between them. Germline values: CDR1 SGHVS, CDR2 FQNEAQ. The CDR3 loop spans 13 amino acids. CDR3 residues: CASSLEMGDEQYV. The DNA of the CDR3 is TGTGCCAGCAGCTTAGAAATGGGGGACGAGCAGTACGTC.

This chain joins TRBV18 and TRBJ2-1; either TRBD1 or TRBD2 may supply D (5 bases each). Trimming stripped 1 base from V and 5 bases from J, with 9 bases between. Germline V gene sequence: CDR1 KGHSH, CDR2 LQKENI. The CDR3 sequence is 14 residues long. The CDR3 region has the DNA TGTGCCAGCTCACCACTACCGGGACACAATGAGCAGTTCTTC. Its translation: CASSPLPGHNEQFF.

This chain uses TRBV2 with TRBJ1-1; D is uncertain. The length of the CDR3 is 15 residues. The V gene's germline CDR1 is SNHLY and CDR2 FYNNEI. The V end lost 6 bases, the J end lost 1 base, and 15 bases lay between the germline ends. The CDR3 reads CASSPIGTENTEAFF. The CDR3 DNA reads TGTGCCAGCAGCCCCATTGGCACCGAGAACACTGAAGCTTTCTTT.

This clonotype was detected only a few times. CDR3 DNA: TGTGCCAGCAGCCGGTCCGGAGAAAAACTGTTTTTT. Protein: CASSRSGEKLFF. This rearrangement joins TRBV7-8 to TRBJ1-4, with D uncertain. The CDR3 is made up of 12 amino acids. In germline, CDR1 is SGHVS, CDR2 FQNEAQ. V gave up 5 bases and J gave up 8 bases, with 9 bases separating them.

In its sample, this clonotype was seen a few times. This sequence joins TRBV6-1 and TRBJ1-3; no definite D call. The ends were cut back, 8 bases at V and 2 bases at J, with 10 bases in the middle. Germline V CDR1 and CDR2: MNHNS, SASEGT. The CDR3 has 13 amino acids. The CDR3 loop is CASRDPTGNTIYF. CDR3 DNA sequence: TGTGCCAGCCGCGATCCGACTGGAAACACCATATATTTT.

The chain joins TRBV7-2 to TRBJ1-1; D unclear. This CDR3 is built from 12 residues. CDR1 SGHTA and CDR2 FQGNSA come from the germline V gene. The V gene lost 5 bases and the J gene lost 8 bases, with 12 bases spanning the gap. The CDR3 DNA reads TGTGCCAGCAGCCTAAACGTTAGGGAAGCTTTCTTT. The encoded protein is CASSLNVREAFF.

A remark on this clonotype: It may be a read error: a sequence one base away is much more abundant. The chain links TRBV3-1 to TRBJ2-2; D is uncertain. The V end lost 3 bases, the J end lost 5 bases, and 4 bases lay between the germline ends. The V gene's germline CDR1 is LGHDT and CDR2 YNNKEL (reference sequence). This CDR3 region has 12 residues. CDR3 residues: CASSQRTGELFF. The CDR3 bases are TGTGCCAGCAGCCAGCGGACCGGGGAGCTGTTTTTT.

This clonotype was observed a handful of times. The chain joins TRBV6-2 or TRBV6-3 to TRBJ2-5, with 12 bases that match TRBD2. This CDR3 is built from 15 residues. With 4 bases clipped from V and 3 bases from J, the junction kept 3 bases outside the gene matches. In germline, CDR1 is MNHEY, CDR2 SVGEGT. Written as DNA, the CDR3 is TGTGCCAGCAGTTGGCGGACTAGCGGGGAAGAGACCCAGTACTTC. This encodes CASSWRTSGEETQYF.

J is TRBJ2-7 and V is TRBV29-1, with unresolved D. Trimming removed 6 bases from V and 2 bases from J, with 17 bases in between. CDR3 length: 14 residues. The germline V gene has CDR1 SQVTM and CDR2 ANQGSEA. The CDR3 sequence: CSVSSGQAPYEQYV. The CDR3 DNA reads TGCAGCGTGTCCTCCGGGCAGGCCCCCTACGAGCAGTACGTC.

V usage is TRBV27 and J usage is TRBJ2-1; D may be TRBD1 (5 bases). The germline V and J ends were trimmed by 0 bases and 10 bases, with 10 bases remaining between them. In germline, CDR1 is MNHEY, CDR2 SMNVEV (reference sequence). There are 13 residues in the CDR3. The CDR3 DNA sequence: TGTGCCAGCAGTTTATCAGGCCGACAGGAGCAGTTCTTC. Protein product: CASSLSGRQEQFF.

This clonotype was detected only once. V is TRBV20-1 and J is TRBJ1-5; D unresolved. The length of the CDR3 is 12 residues. CDR1 and CDR2 (germline): DFQATT, SNEGSKA (reference sequence). The V and J ends lost 3 bases and 6 bases respectively, with 9 bases between them. In nucleotides, the CDR3 is TGCAGTGCTAGTAACGGGCCTCAGCCCCAGCATTTT. As protein: CSASNGPQPQHF.

This clonotype was detected a few times. The chain is built from TRBV4-3 and TRBJ2-1; TRBD1 matches 9 bases. The CDR3 is made up of 17 amino acids. Germline V gene sequence: CDR1 LGHNA, CDR2 YSLEER. V trimming: 1 base; J trimming: 2 bases; junction bases outside the gene matches: 6. CDR3 DNA sequence: TGCGCCAGCAGCCAAGTTGTGACAGGGGGAGCCTACAATGAGCAGTTCTTC. Protein: CASSQVVTGGAYNEQFF.

The table lists this clonotype with a few counts. The chain recombines TRBV6-2 or TRBV6-3 with TRBJ2-1, with 7 bases lining up with TRBD2. Germline trimming cut 11 bases from V and 10 bases from J; bases unmatched to any gene: 11. This CDR3 is built from 12 residues. Germline V CDR1 and CDR2: MNHEY, SVGEGT. This CDR3 reads CAAREGPQEQFF. The CDR3 DNA reads TGTGCCGCAAGGGAGGGCCCTCAAGAGCAGTTCTTC.

This clonotype was counted a few times. V usage is TRBV21-1 and J usage is TRBJ2-7; the table assigns TRBD2, which was not confirmed against the DNA. TRBV21-1 is flagged as a pseudogene. The CDR3 sequence is 13 residues long. CDR3 nucleotides: TGTGCCAGCAGCAAGGCTAGCGGCATGGAGCAGTACGTC. Amino acids: CASSKASGMEQYV.

The chain carries TRBV12-5 and TRBJ2-1, with 11 bases that match TRBD2. V was clipped by 3 bases and J by 7 bases; unmatched bases: 5. In germline, CDR1 is LGHNT, CDR2 FRNRAP. The CDR3 length is 15 residues. The CDR3 reads CASGFSGRASNEQFF. DNA for the CDR3: TGTGCTAGTGGTTTTAGCGGGAGGGCCTCGAATGAGCAGTTCTTC. Complete variable domain (other parts from reference TRBV12-5 and TRBJ2-1): DARVTQTPRHKVTEMGQEVTMRCQPILGHNTVFWYRQTMMQGLELLAYFRNRAPLDDSGMPKDRFSAEMPDATLATLKIQPSEPRDSAVYFCASGFSGRASNEQFFGPGTRLTVL.

V usage is TRBV6-2 or TRBV6-3 and J usage is TRBJ2-7; 8 positions agree with TRBD2. With 4 bases clipped from V and 5 bases from J, the junction kept 10 bases outside the gene matches. The CDR3 has 15 amino acids. CDR1 and CDR2 from the germline V gene are MNHEY and SVGEGT. CDR3 nucleotides: TGTGCCAGCAGTTTCGGAGGACTAGCTGGGCACGAGCAGTACTTC. As protein: CASSFGGLAGHEQYF.

This clonotype has only a few counts. Written as DNA, the CDR3 is TGTGCCACCAGTGACCACGCAGGGGTAGTAACCGGGGAGCTGTTTTTT. Residues: CATSDHAGVVTGELFF. The rearrangement links TRBV24-1 to TRBJ2-2; tentative D call: TRBD1 (6 bases). The V gene lost 4 bases and the J gene lost 5 bases, with 16 bases spanning the gap. Germline V gene lookup returns CDR1 KGHDR and CDR2 SFDVKD. The CDR3 has 16 amino acids.

This rearrangement joins TRBV7-8 to TRBJ2-5, with D unresolved. This CDR3 contains 12 residues. The V end was cut by 6 bases, the J end by 5 bases, with 10 bases between. Germline V gene data show CDR1 as SGHVS and CDR2 as FQNEAQ. This CDR3 is CASRLSWETQYF. The CDR3 DNA follows: TGTGCCAGCAGATTATCCTGGGAGACCCAGTACTTC.

This clonotype has more than one count but fewer than ten. The chain recombines TRBV12-3 or TRBV12-4 with TRBJ1-1; no firm D call. V was trimmed by 2 bases and J by 4 bases, leaving 5 bases between them. CDR3 size: 12 residues. This chain's CDR3 is CASSLLATEAFF. The CDR3 DNA reads TGTGCCAGCAGTTTACTGGCCACTGAAGCTTTCTTT.